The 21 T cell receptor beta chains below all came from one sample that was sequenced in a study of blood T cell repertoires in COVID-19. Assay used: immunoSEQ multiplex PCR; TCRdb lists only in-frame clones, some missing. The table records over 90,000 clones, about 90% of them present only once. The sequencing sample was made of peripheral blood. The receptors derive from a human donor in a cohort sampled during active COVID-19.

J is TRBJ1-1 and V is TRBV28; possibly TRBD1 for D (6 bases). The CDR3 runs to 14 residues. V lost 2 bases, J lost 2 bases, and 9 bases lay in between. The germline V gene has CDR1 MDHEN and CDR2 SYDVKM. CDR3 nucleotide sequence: TGTGCCAGCAGTTTAGGACAGAGTAACACTGAAGCTTTCTTT. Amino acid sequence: CASSLGQSNTEAFF.

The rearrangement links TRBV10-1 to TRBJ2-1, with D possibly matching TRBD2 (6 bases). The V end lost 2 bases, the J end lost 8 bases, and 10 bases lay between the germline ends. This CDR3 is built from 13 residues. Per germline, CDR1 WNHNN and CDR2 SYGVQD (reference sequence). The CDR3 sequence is CASSEGGFDEQFF. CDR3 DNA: TGCGCCAGCAGTGAGGGAGGGTTCGATGAGCAGTTCTTC.

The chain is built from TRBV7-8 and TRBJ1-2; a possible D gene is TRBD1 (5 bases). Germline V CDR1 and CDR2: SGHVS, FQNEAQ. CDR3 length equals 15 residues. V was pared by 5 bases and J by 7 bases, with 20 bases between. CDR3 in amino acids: CASSETRGGVGGYTF. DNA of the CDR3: TGTGCCAGCAGCGAAACCCGGGGGGGGGTCGGTGGCTACACCTTC.

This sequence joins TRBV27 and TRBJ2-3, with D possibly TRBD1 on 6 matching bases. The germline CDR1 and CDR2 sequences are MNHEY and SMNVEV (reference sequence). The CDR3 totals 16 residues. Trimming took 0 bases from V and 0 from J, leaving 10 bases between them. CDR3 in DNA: TGTGCCAGCAGTTTATCGGGGGCGACTAGCACAGATACGCAGTATTTT. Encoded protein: CASSLSGATSTDTQYF.

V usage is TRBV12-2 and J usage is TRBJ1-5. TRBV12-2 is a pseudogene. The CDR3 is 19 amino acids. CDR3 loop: CASRLVVGGRGLFNQPQHF. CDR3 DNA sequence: TGTGCAAGTCGCTTAGTGGTCGGCGGTCGCGGTCTATTCAATCAGCCCCAGCATTTT.

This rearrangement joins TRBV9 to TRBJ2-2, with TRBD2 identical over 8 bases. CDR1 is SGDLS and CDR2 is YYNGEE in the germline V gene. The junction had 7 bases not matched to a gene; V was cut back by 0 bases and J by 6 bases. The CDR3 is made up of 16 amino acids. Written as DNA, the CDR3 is TGTGCCAGCAGCGTAGTCGGGGGGGGCCAACCCGGGGAGCTGTTTTTT. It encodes CASSVVGGGQPGELFF. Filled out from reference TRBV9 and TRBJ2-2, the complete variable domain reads DSGVTQTPKHLITATGQRVTLRCSPRSGDLSVYWYQQSLDQGLQFLIQYYNGEERAKGNILERFSAQQFPDLHSELNLSSLELGDSALYFCASSVVGGGQPGELFFGEGSRLTVL.

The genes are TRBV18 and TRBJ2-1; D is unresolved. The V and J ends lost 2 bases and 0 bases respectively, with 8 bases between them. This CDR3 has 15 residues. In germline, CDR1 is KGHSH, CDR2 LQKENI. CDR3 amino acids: CASSPIRSSYNEQFF. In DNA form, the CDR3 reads TGTGCCAGCTCACCAATTAGAAGCTCCTACAATGAGCAGTTCTTC.

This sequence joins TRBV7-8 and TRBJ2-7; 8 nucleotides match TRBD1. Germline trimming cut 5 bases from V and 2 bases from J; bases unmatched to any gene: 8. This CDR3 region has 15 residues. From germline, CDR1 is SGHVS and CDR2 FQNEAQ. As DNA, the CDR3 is TGTGCCAGCAGCCAGTCCCGGACAGGGCCCTACGAGCAGTACTTC. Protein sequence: CASSQSRTGPYEQYF. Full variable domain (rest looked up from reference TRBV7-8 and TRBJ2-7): GAGVSQSPRYKVAKRGQDVALRCDPISGHVSLFWYQQALGQGPEFLTYFQNEAQLDKSGLPSDRFFAERPEGSVSTLKIQRTQQEDSAVYLCASSQSRTGPYEQYFGPGTRLTVT.

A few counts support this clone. CDR3 sequence: CASSPPEVTFNNEQFF. Here the CDR3 DNA reads TGTGCCAGCAGCCCCCCCGAGGTAACCTTTAATAATGAGCAGTTCTTC. The V call is TRBV7-8, the J call TRBJ2-1; D is unresolved. Germline CDR1 reads SGHVS; CDR2 reads FQNEAQ. The V end lost 5 bases, the J end lost 7 bases, and 21 bases lay between the germline ends. The CDR3 runs 16 residues.

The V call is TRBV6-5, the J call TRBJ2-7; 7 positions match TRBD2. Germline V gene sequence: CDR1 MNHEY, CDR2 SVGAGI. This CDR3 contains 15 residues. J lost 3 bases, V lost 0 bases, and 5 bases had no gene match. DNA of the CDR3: TGTGCCAGCAGTTACTCGATTGGGGAGGGCTACGAGCAGTACTTC. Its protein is CASSYSIGEGYEQYF.

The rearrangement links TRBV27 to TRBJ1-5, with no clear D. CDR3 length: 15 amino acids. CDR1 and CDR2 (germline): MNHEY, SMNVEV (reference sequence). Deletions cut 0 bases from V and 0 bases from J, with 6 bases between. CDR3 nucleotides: TGTGCCAGCAGTTTATCTCCCCTTAGCAATCAGCCCCAGCATTTT. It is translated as CASSLSPLSNQPQHF.

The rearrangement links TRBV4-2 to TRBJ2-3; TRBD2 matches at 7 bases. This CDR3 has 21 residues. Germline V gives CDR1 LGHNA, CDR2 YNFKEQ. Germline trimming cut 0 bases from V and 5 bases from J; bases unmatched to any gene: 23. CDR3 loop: CASSQDPIRLAFGGRGDTQYF. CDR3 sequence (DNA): TGTGCCAGCAGCCAAGATCCCATAAGACTAGCTTTCGGAGGGCGCGGAGATACGCAGTATTTT.

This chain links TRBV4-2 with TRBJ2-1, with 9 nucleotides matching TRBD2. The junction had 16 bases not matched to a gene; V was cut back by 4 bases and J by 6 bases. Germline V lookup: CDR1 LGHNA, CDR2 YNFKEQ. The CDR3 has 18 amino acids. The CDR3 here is CASSPNRREGRESNEQFF. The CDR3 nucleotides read TGTGCCAGCAGCCCCAACCGGCGGGAGGGCCGGGAAAGCAATGAGCAGTTCTTC.

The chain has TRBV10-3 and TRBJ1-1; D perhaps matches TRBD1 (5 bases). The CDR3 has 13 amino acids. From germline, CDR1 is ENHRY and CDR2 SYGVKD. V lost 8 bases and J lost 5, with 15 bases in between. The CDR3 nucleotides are TGTGCCATCTCCGGAAGGGGAGGAACTGAAGCTTTCTTT. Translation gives CAISGRGGTEAFF.

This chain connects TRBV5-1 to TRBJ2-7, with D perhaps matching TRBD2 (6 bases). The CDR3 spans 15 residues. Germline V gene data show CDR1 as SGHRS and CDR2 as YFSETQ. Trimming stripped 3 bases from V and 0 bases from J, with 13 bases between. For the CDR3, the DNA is TGCGCCAGCAGCTCGTTAGCGGCGAGCTCCTACGAGCAGTACTTC. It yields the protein CASSSLAASSYEQYF.

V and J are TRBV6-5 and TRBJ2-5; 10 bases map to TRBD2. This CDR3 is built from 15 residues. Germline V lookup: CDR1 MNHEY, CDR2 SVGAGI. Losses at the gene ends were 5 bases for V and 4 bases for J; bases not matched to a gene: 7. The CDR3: CASSPTPSGRETQYF. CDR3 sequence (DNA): TGTGCCAGCAGTCCCACCCCTAGCGGGAGAGAGACCCAGTACTTC.

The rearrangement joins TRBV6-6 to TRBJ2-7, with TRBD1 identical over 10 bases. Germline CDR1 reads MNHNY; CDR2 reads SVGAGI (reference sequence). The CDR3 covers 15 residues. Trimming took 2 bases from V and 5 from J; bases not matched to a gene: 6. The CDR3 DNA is TGTGCCAGCAGTTACACGGGACAGGGGTATAACGAGCAGTACTTC. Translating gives CASSYTGQGYNEQYF.

The CDR3 sequence: CASSPPGGTYYEQYF. The CDR3 DNA follows: TGTGCCAGCTCACCTCCCGGCGGCACCTACTACGAGCAGTACTTC. The gene calls are TRBV18 and TRBJ2-7; D unresolved. Germline V gene lookup returns CDR1 KGHSH and CDR2 LQKENI. The CDR3 sequence is 15 residues long. V lost 3 bases and J 3 bases, leaving 15 bases between the germline ends.

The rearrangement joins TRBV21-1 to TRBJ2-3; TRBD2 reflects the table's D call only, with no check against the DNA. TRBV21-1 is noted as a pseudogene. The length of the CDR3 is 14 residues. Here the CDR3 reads CAAEDSGRRDTQYF. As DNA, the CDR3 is TGTGCCGCAGAGGATAGCGGGAGAAGAGATACGCAGTATTTT.

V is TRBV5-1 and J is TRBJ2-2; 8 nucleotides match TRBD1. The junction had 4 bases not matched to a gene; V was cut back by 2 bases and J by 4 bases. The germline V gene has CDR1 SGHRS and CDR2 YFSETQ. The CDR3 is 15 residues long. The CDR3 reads CASSFQGAVTGELFF. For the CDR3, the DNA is TGCGCCAGCAGCTTCCAGGGGGCTGTCACCGGGGAGCTGTTTTTT.

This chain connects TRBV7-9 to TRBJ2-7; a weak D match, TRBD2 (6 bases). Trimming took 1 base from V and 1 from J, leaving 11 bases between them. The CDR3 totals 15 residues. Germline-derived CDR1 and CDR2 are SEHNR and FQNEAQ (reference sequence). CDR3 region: CASSLGRGLSYEQYF. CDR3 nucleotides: TGTGCCAGCAGCTTAGGGCGGGGCCTTTCCTACGAGCAGTACTTC.